This record concerns one T cell receptor (beta chain) sequence. The data were obtained in a study of T cells expressing NK-cell markers. TCRdb reanalyzed the 5' RACE reads, giving one entry per CDR3 protein sequence and no DNA. The sample holds some 150,000 distinct CDR3 sequences. The CDR3 length is 13 residues. Sequenced sample: blood T cells: a sorted CD56 or NKG2C T cell subset, CD4+ or CD8+ T cells, or bulk PBMC T cells (not recorded which). The receptor was derived from a young man in good health. This rearrangement joins TRBV12-3 or TRBV12-4 to TRBJ1-2; TCRdb's D call, TRBD1, is unchecked because there is no DNA. CDR3: CAIHGAGEYDYTF.